This paragraph covers one T cell receptor (beta chain) sequence. The antigen it binds to is not known. No qualities accompany the bases; no much larger clone lies one base away. Amplification of TCR beta CDR3 regions was carried out from RNA transcripts. The first round of RT-PCR for the TCR CDR3 was performed with the HTBI primer set and the Qiagen OneStep RT-PCR kit. Libraries were constructed in a second round of multiplex PCR, after which size selection and purification were carried out. Paired-end sequencing of the libraries was performed with 100 bp reads on an Illumina HiSeq2000. In the authors' own workflow: Raw data were processed with SOAPnuke, discarding reads with adapters, uncalled bases, mean Phred below 15, or no exact constant-primer or identifier match. High-quality paired reads were merged with COPE v1.2.5, and unique nucleotide sequences were defined as clonotypes. Clonotypes were aligned to IMGT TRBV, TRBD and TRBJ reference segments using MiTCR v1.1. Analysis was restricted to V-J combinations with a frequency above 0.0001, which covered about 99% of repertoires. The TCS score was defined as F50 (clonal expansion) divided by E x V (chaos), with BLOSUM62-based TCRdist calculated between CDR3 peptides within each V-J. Welch's t-statistics and random forest reduced several hundred V-J features to about 12, which were used in a naive Bayes classifier (R e1071). The public reads were run again by TCRdb, first through fastp at Q25 and then through MiXCR, and only productive beta chains were kept. Duplicate CDR3 protein sequences are folded into a single record with the most common DNA and genes. TCRdb, not the original authors, processed these V and J calls. This sample gives more than 300,000 distinct CDR3 sequences in total; about 18% of them show up just once. The top ten clones comprise 40% of the sample.

Trimming takes 4 bases off V and 6 bases off J; junction bases not matched to a gene: 4. There are 13 amino acids in the CDR3, from cysteine to phenylalanine inclusive. Only CDR3 DNA remains: 39 bases, in frame from the first base. Sequences SGHRS (CDR1) and YFSETQ (CDR2) are obtained from the germline V gene. The data were taken from a study of T cells in Graves' hyperthyroidism and ophthalmopathy (dated by TCRdb to between 2019 and 2020). With respect to the entire study: Peripheral blood was collected at initial diagnosis, before any treatment. To identify TCR V-J signatures that set the groups apart, the researchers used a discovery cohort of 100 patients, made up of approximately 43 with Graves' ophthalmopathy and around 58 with stable Graves' hyperthyroidism. Whether ophthalmopathy could be predicted prospectively was tested in an independent validation cohort made up of under 20 hyperthyroidism patients plus 17 patients who later progressed to ophthalmopathy. The approximately 95 discovery patients were divided at random into training and test sets in a 7:3 ratio. Thyroid tissue and blood T-cell repertoires from roughly 6 Graves' hyperthyroidism patients were also compared in the study. TCR Vbeta CDR3 sequencing of around 130 peripheral blood samples (fewer than 45 ophthalmopathy, 75 or so hyperthyroidism and approximately 17 progressor patients) is reported in the paper. After sampling, hyperthyroidism patients received methimazole starting at 30 mg daily, and ophthalmopathy patients received high-dose intravenous methylprednisolone.

Ophthalmopathy patients had moderately to severely active disease, Clinical Activity Score of at least 3, NOSPECS grade of at least 4, and duration under 3 months. Exclusion was applied to patients with uncontrolled infections, other autoimmune diseases, pregnancy or lactation. Diagnoses relied on clinical symptoms, serum thyroxine and TRAb, thyroid ultrasound and orbital computed tomography. Ficoll-Paque density gradient centrifugation was used to isolate PBMCs from under 11 ml of fresh peripheral blood. Trizol reagent was used to extract total RNA, and RNA quality was then checked on an Agilent 2100 Bioanalyzer. Findings and caveats that apply to the study as a whole: In validation, the model predicted progression to ophthalmopathy with about 71% sensitivity and less than 75% specificity, a median of about six months before onset. Sample size was not statistically predetermined, and blinding of investigators to group allocation was not performed. A 13 V-J signature model separated ophthalmopathy from stable hyperthyroidism, with 87.88% sensitivity and roughly 81% specificity in cross-validation and 80%/75% in testing. Most expanded thyroid clonotypes (frequency above 0.001) were also found in blood, which suggests that blood repertoires may mirror thyroid immune responses.

The sequenced sample was blood. In this chain, TRBV5-1 is recombined with TRBJ2-4, and TRBD1 aligns with 7 junction nucleotides. The clonotype comes from a man aged 18 to 35 with Graves' ophthalmopathy. The DNA sequence follows: TGCGCCAGCAGCACAGGGACAGCAAACATTCAGTACTTC. This encodes CASSTGTANIQYF.